A single sample is the source of the 4 T cell receptor beta chains below, sequenced in a study of control samples from healthy donors and cancer patients (dated by TCRdb to 2018 to 2021). Libraries were constructed by the immunoSEQ multiplex PCR assay. Drawn from immuneACCESS, this table holds only the in-frame rearrangements with V and J called that TCRdb kept. Clones are partly lost; checked studies trace under half to an unresolved V gene and leave the rest unexplained. Here the sample has roughly 190,000 clones; 91% occur a single time. Together, the top ten hold 1.5% of the sample. Input material: blood. These receptor sequences come from a woman between 25 and 40 years old in good health.

In regard to this clone: At one of its ends the junction is not consistent with the germline gene, which may arise from a read error. This sample also contains other DNA sequences that code for the same CDR3. V is TRBV10-3 and J is TRBJ2-7, with TRBD1 identical over 8 bases. CDR1 and CDR2 (germline): ENHRY, SYGVKD. CDR3 length: 13 residues. The CDR3, as DNA: TGCGCCATCCGGCCGGACAGGGAGTACGAGCAGTACTTC. Translating it yields CAIRPDREYEQYF.

Concerning this clone itself: A much more abundant neighbour one base away suggests this may be a read error. The chain has TRBV6-6 and TRBJ2-6; D unresolved. V was cut by 2 bases and J by 0 bases, with 2 bases left in between. This CDR3 comprises 14 residues. CDR1 is MNHNY and CDR2 is SVGAGI in the germline V gene (reference sequence). The CDR3 here is CASSYGSGANVLTF. The CDR3 coding sequence is TGTGCCAGCAGTTACGGCTCTGGGGCCAACGTCCTGACTTTC.

The chain joins TRBV20-1 to TRBJ2-5; D not certain. The ends were cut back, 2 bases at V and 1 base at J, with 2 bases in the middle. The CDR3 runs to 11 residues. Germline V gives CDR1 DFQATT, CDR2 SNEGSKA (reference sequence). DNA for the CDR3: TGCAGTGCTAGACCCCAAGAGACCCAGTACTTC. Its translation: CSARPQETQYF.

The chain combines TRBV5-8 with TRBJ1-2; TRBD1 matches 8 bases. CDR1 is SGHTS and CDR2 is YDEGEE in the germline V gene. V lost 4 bases to trimming and J lost 4 bases; unmatched junction nucleotides: 3. This CDR3 comprises 13 residues. CDR3 sequence: CASSAGTGYGYTF. In nucleotides, the CDR3 is TGTGCCAGCAGCGCCGGGACAGGCTATGGCTACACCTTC. The full variable domain, with the rest looked up from reference TRBV5-8 and TRBJ1-2, is EAGVTQSPTHLIKTRGQQATLRCSPISGHTSVYWYQQALGLGLQFLLWYDEGEERNRGNFPPRFSGRQFPNYSSELNVNALELEDSALYLCASSAGTGYGYTFGSGTRLTVV.